A single sample gave rise to the 15 T cell receptor beta chains below, sequenced in a study of T cells expressing NK-cell markers. Each CDR3 protein gets one entry in TCRdb, which reprocessed the 5' RACE reads and gives no DNA. Its clone listing holds some 390,000 distinct CDR3 sequences. Sequencing input: blood T cells: a sorted CD56 or NKG2C T cell subset, CD4+ or CD8+ T cells, or bulk PBMC T cells (not recorded which). These receptors all come from a woman aged 50 to 60 in good health.

The V call is TRBV28, the J call TRBJ2-1; TCRdb calls TRBD1, which cannot be checked without DNA. The CDR3 loop spans 15 amino acids. CDR1 MDHEN and CDR2 SYDVKM come from the germline V gene. CDR3: CASRGGAPSYNEQFF.

The chain recombines TRBV10-3 with TRBJ1-1. The CDR3 sequence is 13 residues long. Germline-derived CDR1 and CDR2 are ENHRY and SYGVKD. The CDR3 region is CAISLVRDTEAFF.

The rearrangement joins TRBV7-6 to TRBJ2-5; there is no DNA to check the TCRdb D call of TRBD2. The CDR3 spans 16 residues. The germline CDR1 and CDR2 sequences are SGHVS and FNYEAQ. The CDR3 loop is CASSLSLAGGGLTQYF.

V gene TRBV15 combines with J gene TRBJ2-1; there is no DNA to check the TCRdb D call of TRBD1. The CDR3 loop spans 12 amino acids. CDR1 is LNHNV, CDR2 YYDKDF, per germline (reference sequence). The chain's CDR3 is CATSREEQGQFF.

V and J are TRBV20-1 and TRBJ1-1; there is no DNA to check the TCRdb D call of TRBD1. This CDR3 is built from 13 residues. CDR1 and CDR2 (germline): DFQATT, SNEGSKA (reference sequence). CDR3 sequence: CSAARGPNTEAFF.

CDR3 sequence: CASTGANTIYF. The chain carries TRBV12-3 or TRBV12-4 and TRBJ1-3. CDR3 length: 11 amino acids.

The gene calls are TRBV30 and TRBJ1-6; with no DNA, the TCRdb D assignment of TRBD1 cannot be verified. CDR3 length equals 13 residues. Germline CDR1 is GTSNPN and CDR2 is SVGIG (reference sequence). The CDR3 region is CAWSTGTDSPLHF.

V is TRBV11-3 and J is TRBJ2-2; the D call from TCRdb, TRBD2, cannot be confirmed without DNA. This CDR3 is built from 15 residues. Germline loops: CDR1 SGHNT, CDR2 YENEEA. CDR3 loop: CASSSHGTSDGELFF. The whole variable domain, filled in from reference TRBV11-3 and TRBJ2-2, reads EAGVVQSPRYKIIEKKQPVAFWCNPISGHNTLYWYLQNLGQGPELLIRYENEEAVDDSQLPKDRFSAERLKGVDSTLKIQPAELGDSAVYLCASSSHGTSDGELFFGEGSRLTVL.

This chain links TRBV10-3 with TRBJ2-7. Germline V gene lookup returns CDR1 ENHRY and CDR2 SYGVKD. The length of the CDR3 is 12 residues. CDR3 sequence: CAVISVTYEQYF.

The chain links TRBV15 to TRBJ2-6. The CDR3 totals 14 residues. Looked up from germline, CDR1 is LNHNV and CDR2 is YYDKDF (reference sequence). CDR3 loop: CATSSNGGANVLTF.

The CDR3 loop reads CASSQDGLASSYNEQFF. The chain employs TRBV4-2 and TRBJ2-1. The CDR3 runs to 17 residues. Per germline, CDR1 LGHNA and CDR2 YNFKEQ.

This chain connects TRBV15 to TRBJ1-4. The CDR3 totals 11 residues. Germline V CDR1 and CDR2: LNHNV, YYDKDF (reference sequence). The CDR3 sequence: CATRGEEKLFF.

This sequence joins TRBV7-9 and TRBJ2-2; the D call of TRBD2 rests on TCRdb alone, since no DNA is present to check it. Germline CDR1 is SEHNR and CDR2 is FQNEAQ (reference sequence). This CDR3 has 16 residues. The CDR3 sequence: CASTELAPIRVGELFF.

V gene TRBV12-3 or TRBV12-4 combines with J gene TRBJ2-7; absent DNA, TCRdb's TRBD1 call cannot be checked. The CDR3 length is 15 residues. The chain's CDR3 is CASSDESRDRSEQYF.

The chain uses TRBV11-2 and TRBJ1-1; TCRdb picks TRBD1, but there is no DNA to check that call. There are 14 residues in the CDR3. Germline V gene sequence: CDR1 SGHAT, CDR2 FQNNGV. This CDR3 reads CASSLGYGTDEAFF.